Reported below is one TCR beta chain. The antigen is undetermined. This specimen comes from a study of T-cell memory formation after mild COVID-19. Study summary: Largely, TCR clusters stayed within a single donor. Study results and limitations: The finding that pre-infection memory included some responding clones suggested that cross-reactive memory joined. Among contracting clones, CD4+ were mainly CM/EM and CD8+ enriched in EMRA.

Barcoded TCR alpha and TCR beta cDNA libraries with UMIs came from 5'RACE using constant-segment primers. TCRdb reanalysed the 5' RACE reads using MiXCR and keeps one entry per CDR3 protein. This sample has fewer than 650,000 distinct CDR3 sequences, with less than 25% found just once. CDR3 size: 14 residues. The J segment lost 6 bases and the V segment lost 3 bases, leaving 4 bases of the junction unmatched. In germline, CDR1 is SGHAT, CDR2 FQNNGV. The chain recombines TRBV11-2 with TRBJ2-1; 8 bases line up with TRBD2. Sequenced material: PBMCs or a T cell subset sorted from them (not recorded which). This TCR was sampled from an adult woman who had mild COVID-19 (a few samples of this study predate the infection). Cell type and time point are not known. CDR3 DNA sequence: TGTGCCAGCAGCTTCGCGGGGGGTTTCAATGAGCAGTTCTTC. The encoded protein is CASSFAGGFNEQFF.